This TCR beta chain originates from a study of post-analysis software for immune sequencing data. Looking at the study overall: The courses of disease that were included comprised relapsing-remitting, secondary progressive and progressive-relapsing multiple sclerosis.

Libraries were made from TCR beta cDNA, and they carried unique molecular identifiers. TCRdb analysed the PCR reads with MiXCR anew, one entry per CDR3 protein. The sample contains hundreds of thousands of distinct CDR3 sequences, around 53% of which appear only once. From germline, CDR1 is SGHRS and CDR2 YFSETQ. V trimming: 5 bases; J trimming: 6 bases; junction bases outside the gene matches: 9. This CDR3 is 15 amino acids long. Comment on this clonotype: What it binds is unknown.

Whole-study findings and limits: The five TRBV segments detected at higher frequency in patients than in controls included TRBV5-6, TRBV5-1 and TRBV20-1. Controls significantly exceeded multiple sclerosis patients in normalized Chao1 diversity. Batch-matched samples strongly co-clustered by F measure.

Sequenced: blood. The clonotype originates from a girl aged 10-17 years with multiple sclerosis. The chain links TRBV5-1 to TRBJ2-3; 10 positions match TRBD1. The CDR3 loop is CASSPGTGDRDTQYF. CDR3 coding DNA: TGCGCCAGCAGTCCAGGGACAGGGGATAGGGATACGCAGTATTTT.